Listed here are 26 T cell receptor beta chains from one sample, sequenced in a study of T cell responses to AZD1222 COVID-19 vaccine. Libraries were prepared by immunoSEQ multiplex PCR; TCRdb keeps only in-frame clonotypes and omits some of them. Of some 130,000 clones in the sample, nearly 95% were seen once. Sequenced here: peripheral blood, sampled on day 0 of AZD1222 vaccination. The receptors shown here come from an adult in good health.

This clone was recorded once. J is TRBJ1-1 and V is TRBV6-5; D is ambiguous. V was pared by 0 bases and J by 4 bases, with 12 bases between. This CDR3 region has 15 residues. CDR1 is MNHEY and CDR2 is SVGAGI in the germline V gene. This CDR3 is CASSYSASVGTEAFF. The DNA for the CDR3 is TGTGCCAGCAGTTACTCTGCCAGCGTAGGCACTGAAGCTTTCTTT.

The chain is built from TRBV9 and TRBJ2-5, with D maybe TRBD1 (6 bases). The V gene lost 4 bases and the J gene lost 4 bases, with 17 bases spanning the gap. This CDR3 has 15 residues. The germline CDR1 and CDR2 sequences are SGDLS and YYNGEE. CDR3 DNA: TGTGCCAGCAGCCCGCGGACAGCAGTCGCAGAGACCCAGTACTTC. It translates to CASSPRTAVAETQYF. The variable domain in full, completed from reference TRBV9 and TRBJ2-5, reads DSGVTQTPKHLITATGQRVTLRCSPRSGDLSVYWYQQSLDQGLQFLIQYYNGEERAKGNILERFSAQQFPDLHSELNLSSLELGDSALYFCASSPRTAVAETQYFGPGTRLLVL.

The chain combines TRBV6-6 with TRBJ2-7; a possible D gene is TRBD1 (6 bases). Per germline, CDR1 MNHNY and CDR2 SVGAGI (reference sequence). This CDR3 is 12 amino acids long. V shed 7 bases and J shed 4 bases, with 11 bases lying between them. In nucleotides, the CDR3 is TGTGCCAGCACCGGGACACAATACGAGCAGTACTTC. Residues: CASTGTQYEQYF.

V is TRBV19 and J is TRBJ1-1; perhaps TRBD1 as D (6 bases). The germline V and J ends were trimmed by 8 bases and 8 bases, with 21 bases remaining between them. CDR1 and CDR2 (germline): LNHDA, SQIVND (reference sequence). The CDR3 length is 14 residues. The DNA for the CDR3 is TGTGCCAGTGGGGAAGACGGGGGGCTTCTCGAAGCTTTCTTT. This sequence encodes CASGEDGGLLEAFF.

The gene calls are TRBV7-2 and TRBJ2-7, with unresolved D. V was shortened by 2 bases and J by 5 bases, with 13 bases between the two germline ends. CDR1 is SGHTA, CDR2 FQGNSA, per germline. The CDR3 covers 14 residues. The CDR3 region has the DNA TGTGCCAGCAGCTTAATAAGGGAATCCCACGAGCAGTACTTC. Residues: CASSLIRESHEQYF. Complete variable domain (other parts from reference TRBV7-2 and TRBJ2-7): GAGVSQSPSNKVTEKGKDVELRCDPISGHTALYWYRQSLGQGLEFLIYFQGNSAPDKSGLPSDRFSAERTGGSVSTLTIQRTQQEDSAVYLCASSLIRESHEQYFGPGTRLTVT.

This chain joins TRBV5-1 and TRBJ2-1, with D possibly matching TRBD1 (6 bases). In germline, CDR1 is SGHRS, CDR2 YFSETQ. The CDR3 covers 15 residues. V shed 0 bases and J shed 4 bases, with 11 bases lying between them. The DNA of the CDR3 is TGCGCCAGCAGCTTGGCCGTCCAGGGGTACAATGAGCAGTTCTTC. This gives the protein CASSLAVQGYNEQFF.

The chain combines TRBV19 with TRBJ2-5; D is undetermined. The CDR3 is made up of 14 amino acids. Between the trimmed V and J ends, which lost 2 bases and 4 bases, there was a span of 11 bases. Germline CDR1 reads LNHDA; CDR2 reads SQIVND (reference sequence). The CDR3 sequence: CASSILGEVETQYF. The CDR3 DNA follows: TGTGCCAGTAGTATACTGGGTGAAGTAGAGACCCAGTACTTC.

The rearrangement uses TRBV5-6 and TRBJ1-2, with D uncertain. V shed 3 bases and J shed 4 bases, with 10 bases lying between them. The CDR3 is 13 amino acids. The germline CDR1 and CDR2 sequences are SGHDT and YYEEEE. This CDR3 reads CASSSQDRYGYTF. In DNA, the CDR3 is TGTGCCAGCAGCTCTCAGGACCGCTATGGCTACACCTTC.

Worth noting for this clone: Other DNA sequences within the sample encode an identical CDR3. The gene calls are TRBV13 and TRBJ2-7, with D possibly being TRBD2 (6 bases). Germline V gene data show CDR1 as PRHDT and CDR2 as FYEKMQ (reference sequence). The CDR3 is 14 amino acids. The V and J ends lost 4 bases and 4 bases respectively, with 14 bases between them. The CDR3 reads CASSSRGEAYEQYF. The CDR3 region has the DNA TGTGCCAGCAGCTCTCGTGGGGAGGCGTACGAGCAGTACTTC. The entire variable domain, with the rest obtained from reference TRBV13 and TRBJ2-7, is as follows: AAGVIQSPRHLIKEKRETATLKCYPIPRHDTVYWYQQGPGQDPQFLISFYEKMQSDKGSIPDRFSAQQFSDYHSELNMSSLELGDSALYFCASSSRGEAYEQYFGPGTRLTVT.

This clone was seen a few times. V is TRBV4-1 and J is TRBJ2-7; a possible D gene is TRBD1 (5 bases). Per germline, CDR1 MGHRA and CDR2 YSYEKL. This CDR3 spans 16 amino acids. The V end was cut by 1 base, the J end by 1 base, with 14 bases between. The CDR3, as DNA: TGCGCCAGCAGCCAAGTTCTCAGGGCCCCTTCCTACGAGCAGTACTTC. Its translation: CASSQVLRAPSYEQYF.

The gene calls are TRBV5-1 and TRBJ1-2, with 8 bases that match TRBD1. Trimming took 0 bases from V and 3 from J; bases not matched to a gene: 7. CDR3 length equals 16 residues. Germline V lookup: CDR1 SGHRS, CDR2 YFSETQ. The CDR3 DNA sequence: TGCGCCAGCAGCTTGGGATCAGGGGGCGCGCACTATGGCTACACCTTC. Translating it yields CASSLGSGGAHYGYTF. Looking up the rest from reference TRBV5-1 and TRBJ1-2 gives the full variable domain: KAGVTQTPRYLIKTRGQQVTLSCSPISGHRSVSWYQQTPGQGLQFLFEYFSETQRNKGNFPGRFSGRQFSNSRSEMNVSTLELGDSALYLCASSLGSGGAHYGYTFGSGTRLTVV.

This clone was recorded once. The V and J genes are TRBV6-5 and TRBJ2-1; no clear D. The ends were cut back, 0 bases at V and 10 bases at J, with 16 bases in the middle. The CDR3 length is 15 residues. CDR1 is MNHEY, CDR2 SVGAGI, per germline. CDR3 sequence: CASSYSTRGRNEQFF. DNA for the CDR3: TGTGCCAGCAGTTACTCAACGAGAGGACGAAACGAGCAGTTCTTC.

This chain joins TRBV7-2 and TRBJ2-7, with D perhaps TRBD2 (6 bases). Germline values: CDR1 SGHTA, CDR2 FQGNSA. The CDR3 extends over 16 amino acids. Trimming removed 0 bases at V and 3 bases at J, with 15 bases between. The CDR3 here is CASSLARGGAGYEQYF. The CDR3 region has the DNA TGTGCCAGCAGCTTAGCTAGGGGCGGGGCCGGCTACGAGCAGTACTTC.

The rearrangement links TRBV27 to TRBJ2-7; TRBD1 matches 7 bases. CDR1 is MNHEY, CDR2 SMNVEV, per germline (reference sequence). The CDR3 runs 13 residues. The ends lost 6 bases at V and 0 bases at J; junction bases unmatched: 2. The CDR3 region has the DNA TGTGCCAGCAGCCGGGACAGCTCCTACGAGCAGTACTTC. Protein product: CASSRDSSYEQYF.

This sequence joins TRBV19 and TRBJ1-5, with D perhaps TRBD1 (5 bases). Trimming cost V 3 bases and J 2 bases, with 20 bases left between them. This CDR3 comprises 18 residues. Per germline, CDR1 LNHDA and CDR2 SQIVND (reference sequence). The CDR3 loop reads CASSIPRGDYSGNQPQHF. The CDR3 DNA reads as TGTGCCAGTAGTATCCCCCGGGGGGACTATAGTGGCAATCAGCCCCAGCATTTT.

V is TRBV18 and J is TRBJ1-2, with a tentative D call TRBD1 (5 bases). There are 14 residues in the CDR3. The germline V gene has CDR1 KGHSH and CDR2 LQKENI. Trimming took 2 bases from V and 4 from J, leaving 11 bases between them. This CDR3 reads CASSPEGRIYGYTF. In DNA form, the CDR3 reads TGTGCCAGCTCACCAGAGGGACGGATCTATGGCTACACCTTC.

This chain joins TRBV5-4 and TRBJ2-7, with 11 bases identical to TRBD2. This CDR3 contains 17 residues. In germline, CDR1 is SGHNT, CDR2 YYREEE (reference sequence). V lost 3 bases and J lost 3; bases outside the gene matches: 11. Here the CDR3 DNA reads TGTGCCAGCAGCTCCCAAACCGGGACTAGCGGTTACTACGAGCAGTACTTC. This gives the protein CASSSQTGTSGYYEQYF.

This clone has just a few counts. The chain carries TRBV3-1 (or the pseudogene TRBV3-2) and TRBJ1-2; a possible D gene is TRBD1 (5 bases). Trimming removed 1 base at V and 7 bases at J, with 25 bases between. Germline CDR1 LGHDT, CDR2 YNNKEL (reference sequence). The CDR3 is made up of 18 amino acids. CDR3 loop: CASSQAGTGFRGSFGYTF. In DNA, the CDR3 is TGTGCCAGCAGCCAAGCGGGAACAGGATTTCGCGGGTCCTTTGGCTACACCTTC.

The chain couples TRBV3-1 (or the pseudogene TRBV3-2) to TRBJ1-4, with D unresolved. The CDR3 has 12 residues. From germline, CDR1 is LGHDT and CDR2 YNNKEL (reference sequence). V lost 4 bases, J lost 7 bases, and 7 bases lay in between. The CDR3 DNA reads TGTGCCAGCAGCCTCGTGGGTGAAAAACTGTTTTTT. Translated: CASSLVGEKLFF.

The V and J genes are TRBV12-3 or TRBV12-4 and TRBJ1-1; tentative D call: TRBD1 (5 bases). V shed 5 bases and J shed 4 bases, with 11 bases lying between them. This CDR3 contains 13 residues. The CDR3 sequence: CASSASGGTEAFF. The CDR3 DNA sequence: TGTGCCAGCAGTGCCTCGGGGGGCACTGAAGCTTTCTTT.

This rearrangement joins TRBV9 to TRBJ1-3; D ambiguous. The CDR3 consists of 16 residues. V lost 4 bases to trimming and J lost 4 bases, with 18 bases between them. Germline V gives CDR1 SGDLS, CDR2 YYNGEE. The CDR3 DNA reads as TGTGCCAGCAGCAGTTCGGGCGGGCAAGCCGGAAACACCATATATTTT. It codes for CASSSSGGQAGNTIYF.

The rearrangement uses TRBV27 and TRBJ1-6; TRBD1 aligns across 9 bases. CDR3 length: 13 residues. Germline V CDR1 and CDR2: MNHEY, SMNVEV (reference sequence). J gave up 10 bases and V 6 bases, and 4 bases lay outside the gene matches. DNA for the CDR3: TGTGCCAGCAGGGGACAGGGAAAGTCACCCCTCCACTTT. It yields the protein CASRGQGKSPLHF.

This rearrangement joins TRBV29-1 to TRBJ1-2, with 7 bases lining up with TRBD1. Unmatched junction bases numbered 2, after V lost 2 bases and J lost 2 bases. CDR1 SQVTM and CDR2 ANQGSEA come from the germline V gene. The CDR3 extends over 13 amino acids. CDR3: CSVEKQGNYGYTF. Written as DNA, the CDR3 is TGCAGCGTTGAAAAACAGGGGAACTATGGCTACACCTTC.

J is TRBJ2-5 and V is TRBV3-1 (or the pseudogene TRBV3-2), with unresolved D. Trimming stripped 0 bases from V and 1 base from J, with 9 bases between. CDR3 length equals 15 residues. Germline V lookup: CDR1 LGHDT, CDR2 YNNKEL (reference sequence). The CDR3, as DNA: TGTGCCAGCAGCCAAGAGGGCCTTGGCCAAGAGACCCAGTACTTC. This translates into CASSQEGLGQETQYF.

The CDR3 region has the DNA TGTGCCAGCTCATCTCGGGATAGCGATGAGCAGTTCTTC. Translated, it gives CASSSRDSDEQFF. This sequence joins TRBV18 and TRBJ2-1, with D tentatively TRBD2 (5 bases). This CDR3 comprises 13 residues. Germline loops: CDR1 KGHSH, CDR2 LQKENI. Trimming shortened V by 5 bases and J by 8 bases, and 13 bases separated the two germline ends.

The J gene is TRBJ1-6, the V gene TRBV10-3, with D hard to call. Trimming took off 3 bases at V and 10 bases at J, with 13 bases between the two ends. CDR1 is ENHRY, CDR2 SYGVKD, per germline. The CDR3 covers 14 residues. CDR3 protein: CAISERETGSPLHF. The CDR3 region has the DNA TGTGCCATCAGTGAAAGGGAAACTGGATCACCCCTCCACTTT.